The rows below give T cell receptor beta chains drawn from one sample of a study of T cell responses to AZD1222 COVID-19 vaccine. Here immunoSEQ multiplex PCR was the method, and the copy in TCRdb shows in-frame clones only, minus some. The sample carries around 100,000 clones, 70% to 90% recorded once. This specimen was peripheral blood, taken 28 days after the second AZD1222 dose. These receptors were collected from an adult who received the AZD1222 COVID-19 vaccine. CDR3s include the opening cysteine and the closing phenylalanine or tryptophan. Each record gives: clone size, J gene, V gene, D gene, CDR3 DNA, CDR3 protein. A D gene is named only where the DNA matches it firmly. Clone size is not always given. Where it is, it says once, few, many or a class for expanded clones.

clone size: NA; J gene: TRBJ1-2; V gene: TRBV11-2; D gene: TRBD1; CDR3 DNA: TGTGCCAGCAGCTTCGCCAGGGGGAACTATGGCTACACCTTC; CDR3 protein: CASSFARGNYGYTF
clone size: NA; J gene: TRBJ1-5; V gene: TRBV10-3; D gene: NA; CDR3 DNA: TGTGCCATCAGGGGGGGGGATCAGCCCCAGCATTTT; CDR3 protein: CAIRGGDQPQHF
clone size: NA; J gene: TRBJ1-4; V gene: TRBV6-5; D gene: NA; CDR3 DNA: TGTGCCAGCGCCAATCGGGGCGCGCCTAATGAAAAACTGTTTTTT; CDR3 protein: CASANRGAPNEKLFF
clone size: NA; J gene: TRBJ2-1; V gene: TRBV11-1; D gene: TRBD2; CDR3 DNA: TGTGCCAGCAGCTTCACCGGGACTAGGGCATACAATGAGCAGTTCTTC; CDR3 protein: CASSFTGTRAYNEQFF
clone size: NA; J gene: TRBJ2-5; V gene: TRBV7-9; D gene: TRBD2; CDR3 DNA: TGTGCCAGCAGCAACAGCGGGAGGGGAGAGACCCAGTACTTC; CDR3 protein: CASSNSGRGETQYF
clone size: NA; J gene: TRBJ2-3; V gene: TRBV4-2; D gene: TRBD2; CDR3 DNA: TGTGCCAGCAGCCAAGATCGGAAGTTCGGCCTAGCGGGAAGCACAGATACGCAGTATTTT; CDR3 protein: CASSQDRKFGLAGSTDTQYF
clone size: once; J gene: TRBJ2-3; V gene: TRBV29-1; D gene: NA; CDR3 DNA: TGCAGCGTTTTAAGTGGCAGGGGCAGAGATACGCAGTATTTT; CDR3 protein: CSVLSGRGRDTQYF
clone size: NA; J gene: TRBJ2-5; V gene: TRBV6-5; D gene: NA; CDR3 DNA: TGTGCCAGTCAAGAAGGGGCTAGCCAAGAGACCCAGTACTTC; CDR3 protein: CASQEGASQETQYF
clone size: few; J gene: TRBJ1-1; V gene: TRBV7-2; D gene: NA; CDR3 DNA: TGTGCCAGCAGCTTAGTGTGGTTTGAAGTTTTCTTT; CDR3 protein: CASSLVWFEVFF
clone size: few; J gene: TRBJ1-6; V gene: TRBV28; D gene: NA; CDR3 DNA: TGTGCCAGCAGTTTATTTGGTGGTGGGAATTCACCCCTCCACTTT; CDR3 protein: CASSLFGGGNSPLHF